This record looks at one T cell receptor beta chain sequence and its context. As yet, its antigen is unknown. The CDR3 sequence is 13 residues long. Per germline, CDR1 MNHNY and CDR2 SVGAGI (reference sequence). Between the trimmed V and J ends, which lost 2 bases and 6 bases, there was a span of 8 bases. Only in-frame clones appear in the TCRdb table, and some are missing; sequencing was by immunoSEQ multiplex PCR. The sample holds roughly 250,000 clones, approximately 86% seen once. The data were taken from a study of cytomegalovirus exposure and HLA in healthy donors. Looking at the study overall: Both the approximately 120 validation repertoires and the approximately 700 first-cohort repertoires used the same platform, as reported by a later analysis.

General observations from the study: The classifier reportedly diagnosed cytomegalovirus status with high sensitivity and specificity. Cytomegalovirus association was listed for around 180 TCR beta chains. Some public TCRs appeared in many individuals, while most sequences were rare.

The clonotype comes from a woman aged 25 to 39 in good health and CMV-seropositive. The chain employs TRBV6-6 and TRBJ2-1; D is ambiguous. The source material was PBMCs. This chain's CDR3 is CASSYGGVNEQFF. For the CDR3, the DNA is TGTGCCAGCAGTTACGGCGGTGTCAATGAGCAGTTCTTC.